Detailed here is one T cell receptor (beta chain). Germline V CDR1 and CDR2: SGDLS, YYNGEE. This CDR3 region has 15 residues. V was clipped by 2 bases and J by 3 bases, with 11 bases between them. This record comes from a study of cytomegalovirus exposure and HLA in healthy donors. The PCR employed 60 Vbeta primers together with 13 Jbeta primers. Clones were sequenced by immunoSEQ multiplex PCR, and TCRdb holds only the in-frame ones, with some missing. The repertoire includes some 84,000 clones, around 74% of them detected once, and approximately 2% sits in the top ten. The chain employs TRBV9 and TRBJ2-2; possibly TRBD1 for D (6 bases). The sequence was collected from a boy aged 5 to 17 in good health and CMV-seronegative. Sample: PBMCs. Written as DNA, the CDR3 is TGTGCCAGCAGCGTCAGGGGTACGGACACCGGGGAGCTGTTTTTT. This gives the protein CASSVRGTDTGELFF.